This T cell receptor (beta chain) was recovered during a study of T-cell memory formation after mild COVID-19. The study's findings and limits: Among CD4+ contracting clones, most were CM and EM, and CD8+ ones EMRA. Some SARS-CoV-2-responding clones were already detected in memory before infection.

With constant-segment primers, 5'RACE yielded cDNA libraries of TCR alpha and TCR beta that carried sample barcodes and UMIs. TCRdb analysed the 5' RACE reads with MiXCR anew, one entry per CDR3 protein. This table has some 340,000 distinct CDR3 sequences, about an eighth appearing once. V dropped 5 bases and J dropped 0 bases, with 21 bases sitting between them. This CDR3 region has 18 residues. The germline V gene has CDR1 SGHTA and CDR2 FQGNSA. Concerning this clonotype itself: Antigen unknown.

The TCR was taken from a man aged 18 to 29 who had mild COVID-19 (a few samples of this study predate the infection). Cell type and time point are not known. The chain has TRBV7-2 and TRBJ2-3; D ambiguous. Sample: PBMCs or a T cell subset sorted from them (not recorded which). Here the CDR3 reads CASSPLPRSPLSTDTQYF. The DNA for the CDR3 is TGTGCCAGCAGCCCCTTGCCGCGATCCCCCCTAAGCACAGATACGCAGTATTTT.